This T cell receptor (beta chain) was captured in a study of T-cell reconstitution after alpha-beta-depleted transplantation in children. Whole-study results and caveats: It was newly produced T cells that mostly accounted for T-cell counts and diversity one year after transplant.

A remark on this clonotype: Its target is not known.

For TCRbeta, the library was prepared with unique molecular identifiers. A single record per CDR3 protein comes from TCRdb applying MiXCR to the PCR reads. The sample shows hundreds of thousands of distinct CDR3 sequences, around 7.1% of them seen only once. CDR3 length: 15 residues. J gave up 3 bases and V 6 bases, and 4 bases lay outside the gene matches. Germline lookup yields CDR1 LNHDA and CDR2 SQIVND (reference sequence). This clonotype was sampled from a female patient between 2 and 10 years old who had a stem cell transplant for Fanconi anemia, so the T cells may come from the graft donor. The material sequenced was peripheral blood, taken 360 days after TCRalphabeta/CD19-depleted stem cell transplant. This chain connects TRBV19 to TRBJ2-2; the match to TRBD1 covers 10 bases. CDR3 amino acids: CASSLTGGHTGELFF. Written as DNA, the CDR3 is TGTGCCAGTAGCTTGACAGGGGGCCACACCGGGGAGCTGTTTTTT.